The subject of this entry is one TCR beta chain. This specimen belongs to a study of glioma-infiltrating T cells after dendritic cell vaccination. The overall study: Treatment, given 2003 to 2012, was autologous tumor lysate-pulsed dendritic cell vaccination.

TCRB CDR3 was amplified from 2 ug genomic DNA or less. This table comes from immunoSEQ multiplex PCR, and its TCRdb copy is limited to in-frame clones, with some not included. The sample lists approximately 85,000 clones, 85% occurring once. Germline CDR1 reads SGHTA; CDR2 reads FQGNSA. V dropped 1 base and J dropped 1 base, with 8 bases sitting between them. The length of the CDR3 is 14 residues. Time point denoted: after dendritic cell vaccination, including at tumor progression/relapse. Patients had residual fresh-frozen tumor tissue and more than two years of survival data. V gene TRBV7-2 combines with J gene TRBJ2-7, with D perhaps TRBD1 (5 bases). Specimen: blood, collected after dendritic cell vaccination. The sequence was collected from a human donor with glioblastoma. CDR3 sequence reads: CASSLVRGSYEQYF. In DNA, the CDR3 is TGTGCCAGCAGCTTAGTTAGGGGTTCCTACGAGCAGTACTTC.